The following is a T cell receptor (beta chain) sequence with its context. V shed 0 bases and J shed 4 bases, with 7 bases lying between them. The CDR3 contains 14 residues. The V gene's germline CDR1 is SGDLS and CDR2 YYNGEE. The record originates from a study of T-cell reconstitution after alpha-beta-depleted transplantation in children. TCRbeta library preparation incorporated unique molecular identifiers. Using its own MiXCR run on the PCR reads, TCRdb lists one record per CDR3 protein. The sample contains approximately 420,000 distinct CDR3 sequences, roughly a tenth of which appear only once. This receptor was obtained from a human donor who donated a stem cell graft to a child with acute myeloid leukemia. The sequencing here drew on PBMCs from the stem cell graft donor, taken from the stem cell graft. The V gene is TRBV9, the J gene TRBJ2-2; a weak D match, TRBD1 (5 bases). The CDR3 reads CASSVGGLTGELFF. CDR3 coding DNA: TGTGCCAGCAGCGTAGGGGGCCTCACCGGGGAGCTGTTTTTT.